This T cell receptor (beta chain) originates from a study of blood T cell repertoires in COVID-19. V was trimmed by 3 bases and J by 3 bases, leaving 10 bases between them. The V gene's germline CDR1 is SGHDT and CDR2 YYEEEE. This CDR3 contains 13 residues. Data came from immunoSEQ multiplex PCR; TCRdb stores just in-frame clones and leaves some out. The repertoire consists of 60,000 to 70,000 clones, with around 80% occurring once and the leading ten covering 15% to 18%. V usage is TRBV5-6 and J usage is TRBJ2-7, with a possible D match to TRBD1 (5 bases). The TCR was taken from a man older than 75 with acute or convalescent COVID-19. The material sequenced was peripheral blood. In DNA form, the CDR3 reads TGTGCCAGCAGCTACGACAGAGTCTACGAGCAGTACTTC. It specifies CASSYDRVYEQYF.